The T cell receptor (beta chain) under discussion was sequenced for a study of CD8 T cells in Susac syndrome. The CDR3 is made up of 12 amino acids. CDR1 is SQVTM, CDR2 ANQGSEA, per germline. Negative magnetic isolation gave CD8+ and CD4+ cells; FACS enriched CD8+ TEMRA. Reverse transcription used about 0.5 to 1 ug RNA and random hexamers. An immunoSEQ multiplex PCR generated amplified TCR beta CDR3 products spanning 54 Vbeta and 13 Jbeta. From the immunoSEQ multiplex PCR reads, TCRdb called clonotypes with MiXCR, one entry per CDR3 protein. The sample lists roughly 120,000 distinct CDR3 sequences, about 93% occurring once.

The receptor was derived from a human donor in good health. The chain links TRBV29-1 to TRBJ2-2; 10 bases map to TRBD1. Sequenced input: CD4+ T cells from PBMCs. As DNA, the CDR3 is TGCGGAGGACAGGGGGGCACCGGGGAGCTGTTTTTT. Protein: CGGQGGTGELFF.